A single sample is the source of the 24 T cell receptor beta chains below, sequenced in a study of response to subunit inactivated influenza vaccine. One entry per CDR3 protein results from TCRdb running MiXCR on the RT-PCR reads. The repertoire holds about 500,000 distinct CDR3 sequences, with over 10% as singletons. This sample comprised PBMCs from blood, obtained 40 to 50 days after vaccination. These receptors were collected from a man aged 50-60 years who received an inactivated influenza vaccine.

This chain links TRBV7-6 with TRBJ2-6; 12 nucleotides align to TRBD1. The CDR3 is made up of 19 amino acids. CDR1 is SGHVS and CDR2 is FNYEAQ in the germline V gene. The V segment lost 4 bases and the J segment 2 bases; nucleotides outside the gene matches: 9. The CDR3 spells CASSSFRDRGQAGANVLTF. The CDR3 DNA reads TGTGCCAGCAGCTCGTTTAGGGACAGGGGGCAAGCTGGGGCCAACGTCCTGACTTTC.

The chain uses TRBV4-3 and TRBJ2-1; 9 bases fit TRBD1. The CDR3 has 18 amino acids. The J segment lost 8 bases and the V segment lost 0 bases, leaving 14 bases of the junction unmatched. The V gene's germline CDR1 is LGHNA and CDR2 YSLEER. The CDR3 nucleotides read TGCGCCAGCAGCCAAGATGGGCACAGGGGGCCCCTTTGGGATGAGCAGTTCTTC. As protein: CASSQDGHRGPLWDEQFF.

Only a few counts were recorded for this clonotype. The chain recombines TRBV6-5 with TRBJ2-5; no definite D call. The CDR3 runs to 14 residues. CDR1 is MNHEY and CDR2 is SVGAGI in the germline V gene. The V gene lost 0 bases and the J gene lost 1 base, with 6 bases spanning the gap. CDR3 coding DNA: TGTGCCAGCAGTTACTCTGTCAGCCAAGAGACCCAGTACTTC. Protein product: CASSYSVSQETQYF.

This clonotype was detected a few times. The chain couples TRBV12-3 or TRBV12-4 to TRBJ2-7; 10 bases line up with TRBD1. The CDR3 is 14 amino acids. Trimming removed 5 bases from V and 7 bases from J; junction bases left unmatched: 8. CDR3 sequence: CASSLDRGRGEQYF. In DNA, the CDR3 is TGTGCCAGCAGTCTTGACAGGGGGCGCGGAGAGCAGTACTTC.

V is TRBV5-1 and J is TRBJ2-5; TRBD2 might be the D (5 bases). V lost 4 bases to trimming and J lost 5 bases, with 12 bases between them. Germline-derived CDR1 and CDR2 are SGHRS and YFSETQ. The CDR3 sequence is 13 residues long. CDR3 DNA: TGCGCCAGCAGCCCACAGCCGGGGGAGACCCAGTACTTC. It encodes CASSPQPGETQYF. The complete variable domain, with remaining parts taken from reference TRBV5-1 and TRBJ2-5, reads KAGVTQTPRYLIKTRGQQVTLSCSPISGHRSVSWYQQTPGQGLQFLFEYFSETQRNKGNFPGRFSGRQFSNSRSEMNVSTLELGDSALYLCASSPQPGETQYFGPGTRLLVL.

This clonotype was observed a handful of times. This chain uses TRBV11-2 with TRBJ2-7; 7 bases match TRBD1. The CDR3 sequence is 15 residues long. In germline, CDR1 is SGHAT, CDR2 FQNNGV. Losses at the gene ends were 1 base for V and 5 bases for J; bases not matched to a gene: 8. The chain's CDR3 is CASSLARTGRNEQYF. The CDR3 region has the DNA TGTGCCAGCAGCTTAGCGAGGACAGGCAGGAACGAGCAGTACTTC.

V usage is TRBV20-1 and J usage is TRBJ2-7; 15 bases line up with TRBD2. V dropped 4 bases and J dropped 5; count of bases not matched to a gene: 6. This CDR3 region has 15 residues. Germline V gene data show CDR1 as DFQATT and CDR2 as SNEGSKA (reference sequence). CDR3: CSATGLAGGRNEQYF. The CDR3 region has the DNA TGCAGTGCTACTGGACTAGCGGGAGGGCGGAACGAGCAGTACTTC.

This chain links TRBV6-1 with TRBJ2-1, with TRBD2 matching over 11 bases. Germline V gene sequence: CDR1 MNHNS, CDR2 SASEGT. Trimming took 4 bases from V and 0 from J; bases not matched to a gene: 11. The CDR3 sequence is 19 residues long. The CDR3 loop is CASSVRGTSGISSYNEQFF. CDR3 DNA: TGTGCCAGCAGTGTCCGGGGGACTAGCGGCATCTCCTCCTACAATGAGCAGTTCTTC.

This clonotype has only a few counts. The genes are TRBV5-1 and TRBJ2-2; unclear D gene. Germline V gene lookup returns CDR1 SGHRS and CDR2 YFSETQ. This CDR3 is built from 14 residues. Trimming removed 1 base from V and 7 bases from J, with 11 bases in between. The CDR3 nucleotides read TGCGCCAGCAGCTTGCAACAGCCTAACGGGGAGCTGTTTTTT. Translating gives CASSLQQPNGELFF.

This clonotype was detected a few times. Here the CDR3 reads CSALGQGNREQYF. In DNA form, the CDR3 reads TGCAGTGCGTTGGGACAGGGGAATCGAGAGCAGTACTTC. The gene calls are TRBV20-1 and TRBJ2-7, with 10 nucleotides matching TRBD1. CDR1 is DFQATT, CDR2 SNEGSKA, per germline (reference sequence). This CDR3 has 13 amino acids. The trim removed 6 bases at V and 7 bases at J, leaving 9 bases unmatched.

This clonotype was picked up many times. V is TRBV6-6 and J is TRBJ2-7; D is perhaps TRBD1 (6 bases). Trimming left V 7 bases short and J 7 bases short, with 17 bases between. CDR3 length: 13 amino acids. Germline V gives CDR1 MNHNY, CDR2 SVGAGI (reference sequence). As DNA, the CDR3 is TGTGCCAGCACTGTATGGGCAGGGGATGAGCAGTACTTC. Translation gives CASTVWAGDEQYF.

This rearrangement joins TRBV20-1 to TRBJ2-1, with D perhaps TRBD2 (6 bases). CDR1 is DFQATT and CDR2 is SNEGSKA in the germline V gene (reference sequence). The CDR3 consists of 11 residues. V lost 8 bases and J lost 6, with 11 bases in between. In nucleotides, the CDR3 is TGCAGTACTACTAGCAGCAATGAGCAGTTCTTC. Amino acids: CSTTSSNEQFF.

The V gene is TRBV7-6, the J gene TRBJ2-3; D is perhaps TRBD1 (6 bases). CDR3 length: 16 amino acids. Germline values: CDR1 SGHVS, CDR2 FNYEAQ. V was cut by 1 base and J by 1 base, with 12 bases left in between. The CDR3: CASSLVRAGGTDTQYF. For the CDR3, the DNA is TGTGCCAGCAGCTTAGTCCGCGCAGGGGGCACAGATACGCAGTATTTT.

This clonotype was seen ten or more times. The genes are TRBV7-3 and TRBJ2-1; D is uncertain. The germline CDR1 and CDR2 sequences are SGHTA and FQGTGA. V was pared by 4 bases and J by 4 bases, with 8 bases between. This CDR3 is 13 amino acids long. CDR3 DNA: TGTGCCAGCAGCTCAAGCCATTACAATGAGCAGTTCTTC. Translating gives CASSSSHYNEQFF.

The chain uses TRBV6-1 and TRBJ1-2; D gene ambiguous. The CDR3 extends over 15 amino acids. Germline V gene lookup returns CDR1 MNHNS and CDR2 SASEGT. Trimming shortened V by 6 bases and J by 4 bases, and 18 bases separated the two germline ends. Here the CDR3 reads CASSRTAGPTYGYTF. Here the CDR3 DNA reads TGTGCCAGCAGCCGAACAGCCGGGCCAACCTATGGCTACACCTTC.

This clonotype was seen more than once but under ten times. One junction end does not reproduce the germline sequence, and a read error may be involved. This chain uses TRBV12-3 or TRBV12-4 with TRBJ2-1; 9 bases map to TRBD2. The CDR3 consists of 13 residues. The CDR3 here is CASSPGLAGGQRF. Here the CDR3 DNA reads TGTGCCAGCAGTCCTGGACTCGCGGGGGGGCAGCGCTTC.

This clonotype came up many times. CDR3 nucleotide sequence: TGTGCCAGCAGTTTCGGAAGCGGGGGACGGAATAGCAATCAGCCCCAGCATTTT. This sequence encodes CASSFGSGGRNSNQPQHF. The chain employs TRBV6-5 and TRBJ1-5, with a tentative D call TRBD1 (5 bases). The CDR3 has 18 residues. Trimming shortened V by 4 bases and J by 0 bases, and 19 bases separated the two germline ends. Germline loops: CDR1 MNHEY, CDR2 SVGAGI.

This clonotype was seen a few times. The chain is built from TRBV20-1 and TRBJ2-1; D may be TRBD1 (5 bases). V was pared by 0 bases and J by 3 bases, with 15 bases between. This CDR3 has 16 residues. CDR1 is DFQATT and CDR2 is SNEGSKA in the germline V gene (reference sequence). The CDR3 spells CSARDSAPTDYNEQFF. For the CDR3, the DNA is TGCAGTGCTAGAGATTCCGCCCCGACAGACTACAATGAGCAGTTCTTC.

The rearrangement joins TRBV5-1 to TRBJ2-5, with 8 nucleotides matching TRBD2. The ends lost 5 bases at V and 0 bases at J; junction bases unmatched: 6. Germline V gene sequence: CDR1 SGHRS, CDR2 YFSETQ. The CDR3 length is 15 residues. CDR3 loop: CASRRAGVDQETQYF. In nucleotides, the CDR3 is TGCGCCAGCAGAAGAGCGGGAGTAGACCAAGAGACCCAGTACTTC.

The V call is TRBV12-3 or TRBV12-4, the J call TRBJ2-2, with D possibly matching TRBD2 (5 bases). V dropped 2 bases and J dropped 5 bases, with 12 bases sitting between them. The CDR3 spans 15 residues. CDR3 sequence: CASSLSGSPTGELFF. Written as DNA, the CDR3 is TGTGCCAGCAGTTTAAGTGGGAGTCCTACCGGGGAGCTGTTTTTT.

The rearrangement links TRBV20-1 to TRBJ2-5; the match to TRBD2 covers 8 bases. V lost 0 bases to trimming and J lost 7 bases; unmatched junction nucleotides: 13. Germline CDR1 reads DFQATT; CDR2 reads SNEGSKA (reference sequence). CDR3 length equals 16 residues. The CDR3 DNA follows: TGCAGTGCTAGAGATATACGGGACCAGGCGGGGGGGACCCAGTACTTC. This gives the protein CSARDIRDQAGGTQYF.

The sample holds a few counts of this clonotype. This chain connects TRBV10-3 to TRBJ2-3; D may be TRBD2 (5 bases). CDR1 ENHRY and CDR2 SYGVKD come from the germline V gene. Trimming cost V 7 bases and J 2 bases, with 10 bases left between them. CDR3 length: 13 amino acids. CDR3 residues: CAIMERNTDTQYF. CDR3 in DNA: TGTGCCATCATGGAGCGGAACACAGATACGCAGTATTTT.

This clonotype has a handful of counts. Written as DNA, the CDR3 is TGTGCCAGCAGCCGCCCCGGGACAACCGGTCCCGGGGAGCTGTTTTTT. Translated: CASSRPGTTGPGELFF. This chain joins TRBV7-9 and TRBJ2-2; possibly TRBD1 for D (6 bases). Germline V gene sequence: CDR1 SEHNR, CDR2 FQNEAQ (reference sequence). CDR3 length equals 16 residues. Trimming took off 5 bases at V and 6 bases at J, with 19 bases between the two ends.

This rearrangement joins TRBV21-1 to TRBJ2-1; the table names TRBD1, a call not compared with the DNA. TRBV21-1 is given as a pseudogene. CDR3 length equals 16 residues. CDR3 region: CASSKRPYRAGNEQFF. The CDR3 DNA follows: TGTGCCAGCAGCAAAAGGCCTTACAGGGCTGGGAATGAGCAGTTCTTC.